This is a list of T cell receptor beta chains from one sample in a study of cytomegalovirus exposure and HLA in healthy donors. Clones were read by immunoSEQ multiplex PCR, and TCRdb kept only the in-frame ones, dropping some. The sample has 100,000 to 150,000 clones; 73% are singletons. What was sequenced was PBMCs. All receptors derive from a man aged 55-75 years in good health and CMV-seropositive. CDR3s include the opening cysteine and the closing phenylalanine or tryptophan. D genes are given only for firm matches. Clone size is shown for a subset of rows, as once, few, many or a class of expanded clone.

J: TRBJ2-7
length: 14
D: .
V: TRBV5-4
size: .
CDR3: CASSLQSGPYEQYF
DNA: TGTGCCAGCAGCTTGCAATCCGGTCCCTACGAGCAGTACTTC

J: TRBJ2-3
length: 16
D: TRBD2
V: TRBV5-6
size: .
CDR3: CASSFRTSGLTDTQYF
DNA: TGTGCCAGCAGCTTCCGGACTAGCGGATTGACAGATACGCAGTATTTT

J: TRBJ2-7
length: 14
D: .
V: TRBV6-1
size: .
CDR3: CASSEQVVAYEQYF
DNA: TGTGCCAGCAGTGAACAGGTTGTTGCCTACGAGCAGTACTTC

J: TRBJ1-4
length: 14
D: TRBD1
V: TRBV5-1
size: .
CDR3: CASSSTGNGEKLFF
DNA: TGCGCCAGCAGCTCGACAGGGAACGGGGAAAAACTGTTTTTT

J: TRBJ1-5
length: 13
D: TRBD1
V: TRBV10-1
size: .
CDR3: CASTGTGNQPQHF
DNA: TGCGCCAGCACCGGGACAGGCAATCAGCCCCAGCATTTT

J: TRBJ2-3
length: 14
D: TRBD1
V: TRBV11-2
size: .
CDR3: CASSLDRGPDTQYF
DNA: TGTGCCAGCAGCTTGGACAGGGGTCCAGATACGCAGTATTTT

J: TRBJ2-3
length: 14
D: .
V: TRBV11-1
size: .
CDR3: CASSLWGPADTQYF
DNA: TGTGCCAGCAGCTTATGGGGGCCCGCAGATACGCAGTATTTT

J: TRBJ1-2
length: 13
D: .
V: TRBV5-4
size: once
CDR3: CASSLEHSYGYTF
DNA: TGTGCCAGCAGCTTGGAACATTCTTATGGCTACACCTTC

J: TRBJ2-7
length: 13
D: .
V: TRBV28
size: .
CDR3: CASNPPSVYEQYF
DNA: TGTGCCAGCAACCCCCCCTCGGTCTACGAGCAGTACTTC

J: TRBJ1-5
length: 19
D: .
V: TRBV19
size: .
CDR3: CASSISRRQGGVWDQPQHF
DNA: TGTGCCAGTAGTATAAGTAGAAGGCAGGGTGGTGTTTGGGATCAGCCCCAGCATTTT

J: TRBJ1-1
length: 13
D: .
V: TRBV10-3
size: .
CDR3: CAINRRPGTEAFF
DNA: TGTGCCATTAACAGGCGTCCAGGAACCGAAGCTTTCTTT

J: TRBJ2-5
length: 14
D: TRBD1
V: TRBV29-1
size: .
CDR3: CSVDLMTGKETQYF
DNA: TGCAGCGTTGACCTAATGACAGGGAAAGAGACCCAGTACTTC

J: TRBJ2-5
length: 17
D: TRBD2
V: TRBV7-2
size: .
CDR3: CASSLGSGGGAQETQYF
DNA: TGTGCCAGCAGCTTGGGGAGCGGGGGGGGCGCCCAAGAGACCCAGTACTTC

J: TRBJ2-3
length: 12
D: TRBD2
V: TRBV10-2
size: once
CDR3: CASNPGLAAQYF
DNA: TGCGCCAGCAACCCGGGACTAGCCGCGCAGTATTTT

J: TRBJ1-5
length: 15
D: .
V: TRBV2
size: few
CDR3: CASNRDGGIYQPQHF
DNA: TGTGCCAGCAACCGTGACGGAGGGATATATCAGCCCCAGCATTTT

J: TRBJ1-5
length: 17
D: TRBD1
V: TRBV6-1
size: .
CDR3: CASSEDRDPNSNQPQHF
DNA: TGTGCCAGCAGTGAGGACAGGGACCCTAATAGCAATCAGCCCCAGCATTTT

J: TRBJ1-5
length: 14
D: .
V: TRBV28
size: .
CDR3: CASRTMVTVQPQHF
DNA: TGTGCCAGCAGGACTATGGTCACAGTTCAGCCCCAGCATTTT

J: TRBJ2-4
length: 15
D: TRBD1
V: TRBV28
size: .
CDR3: CASSSLWTGKNIQYF
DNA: TGTGCCAGCAGCTCTCTTTGGACAGGGAAAAACATTCAGTACTTC

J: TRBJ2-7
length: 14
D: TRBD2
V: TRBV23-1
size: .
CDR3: CASREVRRSYEQYF
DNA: TGCGCCAGCCGGGAGGTGAGGAGATCCTACGAGCAGTACTTC

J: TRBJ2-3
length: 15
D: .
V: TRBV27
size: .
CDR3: CASSLRAGRPDTQYF
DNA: TGTGCCAGCAGTTTACGGGCAGGGAGGCCAGATACGCAGTATTTT

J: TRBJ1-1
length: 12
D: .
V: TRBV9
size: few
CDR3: CASSPGTFEAFF
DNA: TGTGCCAGCAGCCCAGGGACATTCGAAGCTTTCTTT

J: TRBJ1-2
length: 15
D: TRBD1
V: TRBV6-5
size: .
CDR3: CASSPGGQGALGYTF
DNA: TGTGCCAGCAGCCCCGGGGGACAGGGGGCTTTGGGCTACACCTTC

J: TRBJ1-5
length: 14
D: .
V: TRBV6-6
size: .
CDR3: CASTLTGFGQPQHF
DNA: TGTGCCAGCACCTTAACAGGGTTTGGTCAGCCCCAGCATTTT